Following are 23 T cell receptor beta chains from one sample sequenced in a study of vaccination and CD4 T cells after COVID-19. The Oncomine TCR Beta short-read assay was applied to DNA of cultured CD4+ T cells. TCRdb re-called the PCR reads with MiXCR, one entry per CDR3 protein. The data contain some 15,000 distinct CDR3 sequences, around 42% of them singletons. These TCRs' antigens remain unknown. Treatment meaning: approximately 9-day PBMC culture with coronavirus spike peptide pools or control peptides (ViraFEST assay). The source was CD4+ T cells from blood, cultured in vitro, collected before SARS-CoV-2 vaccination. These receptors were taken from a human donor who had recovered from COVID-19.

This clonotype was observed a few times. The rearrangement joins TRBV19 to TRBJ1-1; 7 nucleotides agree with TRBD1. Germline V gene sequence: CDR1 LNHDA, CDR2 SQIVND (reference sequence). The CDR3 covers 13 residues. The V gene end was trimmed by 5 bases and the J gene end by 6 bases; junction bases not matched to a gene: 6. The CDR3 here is CASSGQGDPEAFF. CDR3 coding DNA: TGTGCCAGTAGTGGGCAGGGGGACCCTGAAGCTTTCTTT.

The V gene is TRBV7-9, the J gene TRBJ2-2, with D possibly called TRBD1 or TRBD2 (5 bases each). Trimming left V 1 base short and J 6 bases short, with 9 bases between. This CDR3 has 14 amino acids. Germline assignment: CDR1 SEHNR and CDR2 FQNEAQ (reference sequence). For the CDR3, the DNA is TGTGCCAGCAGCTTAGTAGGGACCTCCGGGGAGCTGTTTTTT. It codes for CASSLVGTSGELFF. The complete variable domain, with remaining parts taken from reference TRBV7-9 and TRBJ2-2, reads DTGVSQNPRHKITKRGQNVTFRCDPISEHNRLYWYRQTLGQGPEFLTYFQNEAQLEKSRLLSDRFSAERPKGSFSTLEIQRTEQGDSAMYLCASSLVGTSGELFFGEGSRLTVL.

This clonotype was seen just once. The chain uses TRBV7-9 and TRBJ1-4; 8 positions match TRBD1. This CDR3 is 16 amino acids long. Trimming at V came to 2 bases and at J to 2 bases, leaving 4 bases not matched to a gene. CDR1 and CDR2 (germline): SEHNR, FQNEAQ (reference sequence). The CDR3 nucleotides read TGTGCCAGCAGCTTAAGAGGACAGGGTACTAATGAAAAACTGTTTTTT. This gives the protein CASSLRGQGTNEKLFF.

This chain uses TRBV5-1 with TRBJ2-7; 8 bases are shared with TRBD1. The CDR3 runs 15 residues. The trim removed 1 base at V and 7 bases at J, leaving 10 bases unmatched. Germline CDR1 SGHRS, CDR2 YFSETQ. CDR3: CASSLFETGVREQYF. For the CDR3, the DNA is TGCGCCAGCAGCTTGTTCGAGACAGGGGTCCGGGAGCAGTACTTC. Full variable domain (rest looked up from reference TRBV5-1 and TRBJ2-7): KAGVTQTPRYLIKTRGQQVTLSCSPISGHRSVSWYQQTPGQGLQFLFEYFSETQRNKGNFPGRFSGRQFSNSRSEMNVSTLELGDSALYLCASSLFETGVREQYFGPGTRLTVT.

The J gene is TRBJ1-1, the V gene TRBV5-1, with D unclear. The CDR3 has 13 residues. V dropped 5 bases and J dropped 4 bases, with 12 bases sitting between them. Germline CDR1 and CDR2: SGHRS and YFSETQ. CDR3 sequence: CASRVQESTEAFF. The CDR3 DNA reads TGCGCCAGCAGGGTCCAGGAGAGCACTGAAGCTTTCTTT.

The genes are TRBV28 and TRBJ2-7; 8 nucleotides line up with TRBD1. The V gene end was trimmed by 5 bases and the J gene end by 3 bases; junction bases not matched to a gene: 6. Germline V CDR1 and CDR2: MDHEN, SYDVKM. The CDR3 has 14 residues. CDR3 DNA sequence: TGTGCCAGCAGTCGAGACAGGGGCCTCTACGAGCAGTACTTC. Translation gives CASSRDRGLYEQYF.

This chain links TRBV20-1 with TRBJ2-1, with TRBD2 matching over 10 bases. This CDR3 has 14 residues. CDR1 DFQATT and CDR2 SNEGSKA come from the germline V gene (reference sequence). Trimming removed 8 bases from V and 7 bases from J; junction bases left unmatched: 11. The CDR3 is CSPTLAGVINEQFF. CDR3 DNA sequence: TGCAGTCCGACCCTAGCGGGAGTTATAAATGAGCAGTTCTTC.

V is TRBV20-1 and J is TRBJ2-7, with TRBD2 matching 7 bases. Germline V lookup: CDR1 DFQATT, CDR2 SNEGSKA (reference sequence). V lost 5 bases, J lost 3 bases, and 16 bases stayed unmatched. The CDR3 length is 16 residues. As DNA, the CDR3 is TGCAGTGCTGCCCCGCCATGGGGAGGGGCATTCTACGAGCAGTACTTC. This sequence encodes CSAAPPWGGAFYEQYF.

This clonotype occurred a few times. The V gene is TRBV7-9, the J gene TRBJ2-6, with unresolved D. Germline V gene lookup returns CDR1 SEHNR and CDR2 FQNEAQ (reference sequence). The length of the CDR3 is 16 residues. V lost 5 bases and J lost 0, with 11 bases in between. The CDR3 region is CASSPQASSGANVLTF. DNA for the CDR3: TGTGCCAGCAGCCCCCAGGCGTCCTCTGGGGCCAACGTCCTGACTTTC.

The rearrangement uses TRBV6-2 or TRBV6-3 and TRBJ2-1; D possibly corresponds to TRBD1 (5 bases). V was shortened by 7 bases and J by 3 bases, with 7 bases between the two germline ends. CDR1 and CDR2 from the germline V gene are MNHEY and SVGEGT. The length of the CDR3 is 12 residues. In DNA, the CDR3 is TGTGCCAGCAAAGGGGTCTACAATGAGCAGTTCTTC. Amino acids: CASKGVYNEQFF.

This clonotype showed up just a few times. The CDR3 DNA is TGCAGTGCCCCGAAGCAGGGGGCTTCCTACGAGCAGTACTTC. Residues: CSAPKQGASYEQYF. The V gene is TRBV20-1, the J gene TRBJ2-1, with 8 nucleotides matching TRBD1. Near its end, the DNA agrees better with TRBJ2-7, so the J call may be wrong. Germline assignment: CDR1 DFQATT and CDR2 SNEGSKA (reference sequence). The CDR3 is made up of 14 amino acids.

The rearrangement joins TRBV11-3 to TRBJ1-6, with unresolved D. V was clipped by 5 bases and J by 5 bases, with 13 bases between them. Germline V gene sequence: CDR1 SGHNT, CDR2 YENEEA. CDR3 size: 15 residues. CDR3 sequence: CASSNTHPDNSPLHF. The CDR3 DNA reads TGTGCCAGCAGCAACACGCATCCAGATAATTCACCCCTCCACTTT.

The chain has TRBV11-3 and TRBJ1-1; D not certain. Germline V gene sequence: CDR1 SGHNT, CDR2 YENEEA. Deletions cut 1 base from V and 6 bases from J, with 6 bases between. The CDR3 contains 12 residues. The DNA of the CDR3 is TGTGCCAGCAGCTTAGTCGTATCTGAAGCTTTCTTT. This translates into CASSLVVSEAFF.

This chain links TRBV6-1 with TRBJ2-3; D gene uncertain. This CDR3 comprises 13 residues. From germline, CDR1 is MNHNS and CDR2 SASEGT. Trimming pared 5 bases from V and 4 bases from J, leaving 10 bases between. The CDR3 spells CASSLVAADTQYF. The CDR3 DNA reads TGTGCCAGCAGTCTAGTAGCCGCAGATACGCAGTATTTT.

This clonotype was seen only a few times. The CDR3: CASSLVPDTQYF. CDR3 coding DNA: TGTGCCAGCAGCTTAGTTCCAGATACGCAGTATTTT. The chain uses TRBV7-2 and TRBJ2-3; D gene uncertain. This CDR3 spans 12 amino acids. Trimming pared 1 base from V and 4 bases from J, leaving 3 bases between. Per the germline V gene, CDR1 is SGHTA and CDR2 is FQGNSA.

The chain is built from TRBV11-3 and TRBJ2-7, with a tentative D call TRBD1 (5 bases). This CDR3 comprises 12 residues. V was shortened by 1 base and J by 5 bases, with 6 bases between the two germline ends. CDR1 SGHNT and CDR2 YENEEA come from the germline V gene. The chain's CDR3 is CASSLARDEQYF. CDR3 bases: TGTGCCAGCAGCTTAGCCAGGGACGAGCAGTACTTC.

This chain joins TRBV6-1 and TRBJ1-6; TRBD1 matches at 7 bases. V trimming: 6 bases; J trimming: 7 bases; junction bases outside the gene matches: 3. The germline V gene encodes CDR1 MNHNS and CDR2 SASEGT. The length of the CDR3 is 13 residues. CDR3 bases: TGTGCCAGCAGACAGGGGATAAATTCACCCCTCCACTTT. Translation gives CASRQGINSPLHF.

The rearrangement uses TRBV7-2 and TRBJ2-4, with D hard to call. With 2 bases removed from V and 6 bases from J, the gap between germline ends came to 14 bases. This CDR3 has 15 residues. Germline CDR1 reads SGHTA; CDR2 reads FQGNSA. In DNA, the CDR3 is TGTGCCAGCAGCTTAATTCCAGATTCACCAAACATTCAGTACTTC. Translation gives CASSLIPDSPNIQYF.

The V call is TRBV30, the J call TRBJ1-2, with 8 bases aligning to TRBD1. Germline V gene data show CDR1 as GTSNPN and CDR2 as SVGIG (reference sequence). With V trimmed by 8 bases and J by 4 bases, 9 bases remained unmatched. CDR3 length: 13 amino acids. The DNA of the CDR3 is TGTGCCCACCCCGGGACAGGTTTCTATGGCTACACCTTC. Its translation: CAHPGTGFYGYTF.

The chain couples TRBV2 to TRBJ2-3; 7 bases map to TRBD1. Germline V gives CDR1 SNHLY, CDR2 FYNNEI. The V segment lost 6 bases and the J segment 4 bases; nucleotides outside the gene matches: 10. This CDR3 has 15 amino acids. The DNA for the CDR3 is TGTGCCAGCAGATCATCGACAGGGATCCCAGATACGCAGTATTTT. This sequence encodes CASRSSTGIPDTQYF.

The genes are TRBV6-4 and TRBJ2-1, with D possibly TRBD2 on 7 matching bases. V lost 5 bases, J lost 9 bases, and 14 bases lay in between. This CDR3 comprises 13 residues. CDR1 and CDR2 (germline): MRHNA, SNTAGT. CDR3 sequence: CASSRTRGGEQFF. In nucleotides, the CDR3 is TGTGCCAGCAGTAGGACTAGGGGGGGTGAGCAGTTCTTC.

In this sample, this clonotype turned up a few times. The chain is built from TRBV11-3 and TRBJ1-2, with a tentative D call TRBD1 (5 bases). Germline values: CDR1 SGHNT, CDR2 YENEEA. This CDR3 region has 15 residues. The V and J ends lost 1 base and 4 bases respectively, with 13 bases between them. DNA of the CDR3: TGTGCCAGCAGCTTAGCGGGATCAGGGCTCTATGGCTACACCTTC. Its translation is CASSLAGSGLYGYTF.

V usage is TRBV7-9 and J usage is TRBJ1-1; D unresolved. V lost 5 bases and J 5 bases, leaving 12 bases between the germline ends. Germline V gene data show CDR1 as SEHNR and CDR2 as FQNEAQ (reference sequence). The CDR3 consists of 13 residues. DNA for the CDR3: TGTGCCAGCAGCCGCATGTTGGATACTGAAGCTTTCTTT. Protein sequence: CASSRMLDTEAFF. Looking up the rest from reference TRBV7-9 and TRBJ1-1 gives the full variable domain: DTGVSQNPRHKITKRGQNVTFRCDPISEHNRLYWYRQTLGQGPEFLTYFQNEAQLEKSRLLSDRFSAERPKGSFSTLEIQRTEQGDSAMYLCASSRMLDTEAFFGQGTRLTVV.